This is a list of T cell receptor beta chains from one sample in a study of glioma-infiltrating T cells. One entry per CDR3 protein results from TCRdb running MiXCR on the multiplex PCR reads. The profile covers approximately 140,000 distinct CDR3 sequences, with approximately 24% appearing a single time and over 25% taken by the ten largest. Sequencing was performed on glioma tissue, nonneoplastic brain tissue, or PBMCs (not recorded which). These receptors were taken from a human donor with low-grade glioma or glioblastoma, undergoing nonglioma brain surgery, or in good health (not recorded which). CDR3s include the opening cysteine and the closing phenylalanine or tryptophan. Size is stated for part of the rows, as once, few or many counts, or as a class when the clone is expanded.

j_call clone_size cdr3_length v_call cdr3_aa
TRBJ1-2 NA 14 TRBV5-1 CASSLSGRKDGYTF
TRBJ2-5 few 15 TRBV7-9 CASSPPGLRLGTQYF
TRBJ2-3 few 12 TRBV12-3/TRBV12-4 CASSQDYGTQYF
TRBJ1-5 few 16 TRBV6-6 CASSYSPTVSNQPQHF
TRBJ2-1 NA 19 TRBV6-2/TRBV6-3 CASTSPSPLLAGRFNEQFF
TRBJ1-2 NA 14 TRBV14 CASSRPGIDYGYTF
TRBJ1-3 NA 14 TRBV2 CASSRDRASDTIYF
TRBJ2-3 many 15 TRBV7-2 CASSKAGGPRDTQYF
TRBJ2-3 few 15 TRBV20-1 CSADRDGLSTDTQYF
TRBJ1-5 few 13 TRBV10-2 CASTQTGDQPQHF
TRBJ2-6 NA 15 TRBV7-9 CASSFLGSGANVPTF